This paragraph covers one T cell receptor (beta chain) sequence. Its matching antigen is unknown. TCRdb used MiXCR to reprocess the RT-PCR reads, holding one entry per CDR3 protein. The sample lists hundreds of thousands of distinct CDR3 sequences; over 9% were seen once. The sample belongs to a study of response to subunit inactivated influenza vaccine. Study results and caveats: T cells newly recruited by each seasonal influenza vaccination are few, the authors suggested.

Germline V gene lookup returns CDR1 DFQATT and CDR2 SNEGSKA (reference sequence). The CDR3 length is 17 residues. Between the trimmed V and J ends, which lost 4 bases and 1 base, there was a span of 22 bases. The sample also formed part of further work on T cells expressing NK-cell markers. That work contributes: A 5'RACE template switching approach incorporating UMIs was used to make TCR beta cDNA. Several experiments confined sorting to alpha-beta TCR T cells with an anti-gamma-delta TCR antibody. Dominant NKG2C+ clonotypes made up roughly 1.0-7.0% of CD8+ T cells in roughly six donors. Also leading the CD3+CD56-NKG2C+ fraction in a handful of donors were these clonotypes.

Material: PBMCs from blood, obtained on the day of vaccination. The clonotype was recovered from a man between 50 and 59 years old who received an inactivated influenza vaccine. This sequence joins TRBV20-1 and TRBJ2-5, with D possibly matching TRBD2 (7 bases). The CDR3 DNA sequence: TGCAGTGCTATTCAGGGTGGTTCCGGGGGGCCCCAAGAGACCCAGTACTTC. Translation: CSAIQGGSGGPQETQYF.